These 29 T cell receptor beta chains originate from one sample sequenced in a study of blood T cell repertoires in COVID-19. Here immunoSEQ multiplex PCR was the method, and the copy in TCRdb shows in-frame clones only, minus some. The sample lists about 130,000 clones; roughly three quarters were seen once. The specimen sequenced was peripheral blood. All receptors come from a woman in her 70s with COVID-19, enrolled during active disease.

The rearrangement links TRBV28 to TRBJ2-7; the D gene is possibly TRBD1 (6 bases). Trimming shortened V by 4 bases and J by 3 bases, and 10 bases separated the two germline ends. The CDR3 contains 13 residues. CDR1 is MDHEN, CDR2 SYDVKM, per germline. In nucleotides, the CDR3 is TGTGCCAGCAGTTCGGGACACTTCTACGAGCAGTACTTC. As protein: CASSSGHFYEQYF.

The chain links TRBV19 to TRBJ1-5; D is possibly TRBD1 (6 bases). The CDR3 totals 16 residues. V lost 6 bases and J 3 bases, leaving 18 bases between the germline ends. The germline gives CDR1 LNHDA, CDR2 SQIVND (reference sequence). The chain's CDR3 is CASRVGLDRNNQPQHF. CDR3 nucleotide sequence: TGTGCCAGTAGGGTCGGGCTGGACAGAAACAATCAGCCCCAGCATTTT.

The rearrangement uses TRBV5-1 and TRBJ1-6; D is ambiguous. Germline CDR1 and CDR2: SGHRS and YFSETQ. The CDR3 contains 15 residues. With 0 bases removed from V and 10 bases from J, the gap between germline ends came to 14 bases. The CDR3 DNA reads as TGCGCCAGCAGCTTGGACTCCCGCCCTTGGTCACCCCTCCACTTT. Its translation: CASSLDSRPWSPLHF.

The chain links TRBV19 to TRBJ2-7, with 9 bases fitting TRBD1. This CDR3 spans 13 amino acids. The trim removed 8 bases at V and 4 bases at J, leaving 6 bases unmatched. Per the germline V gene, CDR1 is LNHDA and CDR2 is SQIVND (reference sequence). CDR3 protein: CASRGTGIYEQYF. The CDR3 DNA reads TGTGCCAGTCGCGGGACAGGGATTTACGAGCAGTACTTC.

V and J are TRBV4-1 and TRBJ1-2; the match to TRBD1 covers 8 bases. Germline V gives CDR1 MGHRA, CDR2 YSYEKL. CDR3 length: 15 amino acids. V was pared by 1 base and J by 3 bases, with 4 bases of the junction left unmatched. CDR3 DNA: TGCGCCAGCAGCCAAGGGACAGGGCTTTACTATGGCTACACCTTC. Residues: CASSQGTGLYYGYTF.

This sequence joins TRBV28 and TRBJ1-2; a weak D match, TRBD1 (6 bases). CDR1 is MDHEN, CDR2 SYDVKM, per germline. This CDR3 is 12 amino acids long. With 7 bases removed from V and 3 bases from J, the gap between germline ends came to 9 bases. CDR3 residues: CASTNRDYGYTF. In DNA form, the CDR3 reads TGTGCCAGCACCAACAGGGACTATGGCTACACCTTC.

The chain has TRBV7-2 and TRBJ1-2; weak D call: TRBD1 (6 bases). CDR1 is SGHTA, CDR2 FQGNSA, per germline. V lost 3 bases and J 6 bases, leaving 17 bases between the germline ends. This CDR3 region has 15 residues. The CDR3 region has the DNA TGTGCCAGCAGCTTCCGGGACACCCTAGGGGATGGCTACACCTTC. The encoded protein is CASSFRDTLGDGYTF. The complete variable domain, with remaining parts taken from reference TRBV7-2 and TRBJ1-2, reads GAGVSQSPSNKVTEKGKDVELRCDPISGHTALYWYRQSLGQGLEFLIYFQGNSAPDKSGLPSDRFSAERTGGSVSTLTIQRTQQEDSAVYLCASSFRDTLGDGYTFGSGTRLTVV.

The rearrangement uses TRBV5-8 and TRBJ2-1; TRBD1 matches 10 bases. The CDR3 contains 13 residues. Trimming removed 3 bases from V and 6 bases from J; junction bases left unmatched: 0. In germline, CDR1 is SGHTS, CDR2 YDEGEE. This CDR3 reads CASSWDRGNEQFF. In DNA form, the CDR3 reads TGTGCCAGCAGCTGGGACAGGGGCAATGAGCAGTTCTTC.

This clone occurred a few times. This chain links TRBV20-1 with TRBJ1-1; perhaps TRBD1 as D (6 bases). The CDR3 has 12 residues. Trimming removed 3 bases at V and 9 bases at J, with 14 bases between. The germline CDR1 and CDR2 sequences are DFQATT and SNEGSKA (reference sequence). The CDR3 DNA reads TGCAGTGCTAGTGAAACAGGGAAACAAGCTTTCTTT. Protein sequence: CSASETGKQAFF.

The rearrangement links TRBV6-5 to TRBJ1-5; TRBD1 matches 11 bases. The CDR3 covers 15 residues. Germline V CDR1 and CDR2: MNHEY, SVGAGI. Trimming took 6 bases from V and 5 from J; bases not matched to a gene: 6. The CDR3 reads CASSPGTGGYQPQHF. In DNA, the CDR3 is TGTGCCAGCAGCCCCGGGACAGGGGGATATCAGCCCCAGCATTTT.

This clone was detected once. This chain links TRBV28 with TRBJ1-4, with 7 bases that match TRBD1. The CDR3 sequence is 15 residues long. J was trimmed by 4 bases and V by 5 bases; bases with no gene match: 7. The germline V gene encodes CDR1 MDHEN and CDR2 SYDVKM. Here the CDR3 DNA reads TGTGCCAGCAGTGCCCCCCGGGACAGTAATGAAAAACTGTTTTTT. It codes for CASSAPRDSNEKLFF.

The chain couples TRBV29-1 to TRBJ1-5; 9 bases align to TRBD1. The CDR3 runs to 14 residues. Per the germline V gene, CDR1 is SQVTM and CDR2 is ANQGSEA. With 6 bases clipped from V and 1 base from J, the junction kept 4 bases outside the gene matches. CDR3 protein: CSVQTGGSNQPQHF. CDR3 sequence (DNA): TGCAGCGTCCAGACAGGGGGAAGCAATCAGCCCCAGCATTTT. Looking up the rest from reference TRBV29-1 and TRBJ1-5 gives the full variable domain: SAVISQKPSRDICQRGTSLTIQCQVDSQVTMMFWYRQQPGQSLTLIATANQGSEATYESGFVIDKFPISRPNLTFSTLTVSNMSPEDSSIYLCSVQTGGSNQPQHFGDGTRLSIL.

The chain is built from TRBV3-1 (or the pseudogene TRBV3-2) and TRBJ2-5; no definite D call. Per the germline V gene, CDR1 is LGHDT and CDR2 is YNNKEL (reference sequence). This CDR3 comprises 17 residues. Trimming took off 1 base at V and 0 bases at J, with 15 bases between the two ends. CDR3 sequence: CASSQVRSSPHQETQYF. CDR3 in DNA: TGTGCCAGCAGCCAAGTTCGGAGCAGTCCCCACCAAGAGACCCAGTACTTC.

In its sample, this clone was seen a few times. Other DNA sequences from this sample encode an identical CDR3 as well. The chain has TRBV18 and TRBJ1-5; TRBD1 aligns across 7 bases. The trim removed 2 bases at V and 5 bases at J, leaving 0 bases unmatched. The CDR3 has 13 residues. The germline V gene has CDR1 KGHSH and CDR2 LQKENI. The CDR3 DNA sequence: TGTGCCAGCTCACCAGGGACAGATCAGCCCCAGCATTTT. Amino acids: CASSPGTDQPQHF.

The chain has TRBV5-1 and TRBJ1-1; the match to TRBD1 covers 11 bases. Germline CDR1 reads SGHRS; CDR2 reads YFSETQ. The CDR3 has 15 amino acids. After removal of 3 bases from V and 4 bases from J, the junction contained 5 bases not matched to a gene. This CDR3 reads CASSWTGGRGTEAFF. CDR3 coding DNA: TGCGCCAGCAGCTGGACAGGGGGCAGGGGCACTGAAGCTTTCTTT.

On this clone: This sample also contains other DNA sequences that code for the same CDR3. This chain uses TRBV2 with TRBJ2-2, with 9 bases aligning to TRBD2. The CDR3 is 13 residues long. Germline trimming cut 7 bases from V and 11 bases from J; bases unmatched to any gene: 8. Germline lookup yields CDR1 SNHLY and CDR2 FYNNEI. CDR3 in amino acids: CASMPAGGGELFF. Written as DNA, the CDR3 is TGTGCCAGCATGCCCGCGGGGGGGGGAGAGCTGTTTTTT.

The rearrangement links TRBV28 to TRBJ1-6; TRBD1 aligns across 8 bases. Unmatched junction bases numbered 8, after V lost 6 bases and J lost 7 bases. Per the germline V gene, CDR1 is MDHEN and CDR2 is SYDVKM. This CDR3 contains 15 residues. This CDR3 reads CASRPATGENSPLHF. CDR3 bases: TGTGCCAGCAGACCAGCGACAGGGGAAAATTCACCCCTCCACTTT.

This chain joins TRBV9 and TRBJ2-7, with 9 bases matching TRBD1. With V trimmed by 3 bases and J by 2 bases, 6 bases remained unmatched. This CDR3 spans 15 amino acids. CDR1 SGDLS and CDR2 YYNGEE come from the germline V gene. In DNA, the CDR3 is TGTGCCAGCAGCGCCGGGACAGGGTCCCCCTACGAGCAGTACTTC. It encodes CASSAGTGSPYEQYF.

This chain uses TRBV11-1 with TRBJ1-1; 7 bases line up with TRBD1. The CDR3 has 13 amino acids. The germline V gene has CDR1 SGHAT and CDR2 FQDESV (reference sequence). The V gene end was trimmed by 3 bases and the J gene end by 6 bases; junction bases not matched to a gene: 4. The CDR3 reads CASSFDRDPEAFF. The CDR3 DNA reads TGTGCCAGCAGCTTCGACAGGGACCCTGAAGCTTTCTTT.

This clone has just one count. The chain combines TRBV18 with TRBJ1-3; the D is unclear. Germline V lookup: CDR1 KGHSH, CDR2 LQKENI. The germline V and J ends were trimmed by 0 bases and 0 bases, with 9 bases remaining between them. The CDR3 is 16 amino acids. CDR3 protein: CASSPPATSSGNTIYF. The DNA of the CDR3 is TGTGCCAGCTCACCACCGGCCACCAGCTCTGGAAACACCATATATTTT.

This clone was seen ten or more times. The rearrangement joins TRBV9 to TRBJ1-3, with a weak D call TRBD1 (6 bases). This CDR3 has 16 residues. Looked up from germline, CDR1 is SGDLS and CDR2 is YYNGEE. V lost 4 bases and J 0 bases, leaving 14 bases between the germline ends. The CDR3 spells CASSLTTGPSGNTIYF. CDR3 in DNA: TGTGCCAGCAGCTTAACGACAGGACCCTCTGGAAACACCATATATTTT.

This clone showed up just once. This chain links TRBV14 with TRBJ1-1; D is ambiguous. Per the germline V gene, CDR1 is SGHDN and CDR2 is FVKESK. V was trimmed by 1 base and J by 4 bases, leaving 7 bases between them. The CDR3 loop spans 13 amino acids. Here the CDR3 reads CASSQVPGTEAFF. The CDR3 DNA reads TGTGCCAGCAGCCAAGTTCCCGGCACTGAAGCTTTCTTT.

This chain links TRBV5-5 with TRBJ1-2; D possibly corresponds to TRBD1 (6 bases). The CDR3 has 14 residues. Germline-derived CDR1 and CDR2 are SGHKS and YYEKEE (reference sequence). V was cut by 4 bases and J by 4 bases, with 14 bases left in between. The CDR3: CASSMEWTAYGYTF. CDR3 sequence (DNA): TGTGCCAGCAGCATGGAATGGACAGCCTATGGCTACACCTTC.

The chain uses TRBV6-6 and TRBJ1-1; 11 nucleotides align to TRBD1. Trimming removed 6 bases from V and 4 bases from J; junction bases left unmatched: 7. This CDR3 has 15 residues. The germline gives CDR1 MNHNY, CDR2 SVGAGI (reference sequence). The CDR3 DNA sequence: TGTGCCAGCAGATCTAGGACAGGGGGCCTCACTGAAGCTTTCTTT. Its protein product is CASRSRTGGLTEAFF.

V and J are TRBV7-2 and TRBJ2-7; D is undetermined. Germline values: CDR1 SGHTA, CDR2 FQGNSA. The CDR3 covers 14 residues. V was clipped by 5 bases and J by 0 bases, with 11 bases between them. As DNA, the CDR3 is TGTGCCAGCAGCCCAACCCTTAGCTCCTACGAGCAGTACTTC. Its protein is CASSPTLSSYEQYF.

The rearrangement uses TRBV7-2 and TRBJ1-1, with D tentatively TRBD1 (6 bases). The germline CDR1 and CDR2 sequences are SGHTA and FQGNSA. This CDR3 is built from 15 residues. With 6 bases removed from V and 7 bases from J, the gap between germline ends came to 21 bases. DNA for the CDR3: TGTGCCAGCAGTTTGCTGGGCGGACAGCTCCTTGAAGCTTTCTTT. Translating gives CASSLLGGQLLEAFF. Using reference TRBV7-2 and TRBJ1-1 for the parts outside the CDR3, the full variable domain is GAGVSQSPSNKVTEKGKDVELRCDPISGHTALYWYRQSLGQGLEFLIYFQGNSAPDKSGLPSDRFSAERTGGSVSTLTIQRTQQEDSAVYLCASSLLGGQLLEAFFGQGTRLTVV.

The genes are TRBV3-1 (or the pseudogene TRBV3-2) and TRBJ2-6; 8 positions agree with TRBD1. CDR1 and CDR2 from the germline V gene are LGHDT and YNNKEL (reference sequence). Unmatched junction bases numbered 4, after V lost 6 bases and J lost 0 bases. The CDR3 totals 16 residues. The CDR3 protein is CASRGTGGSGANVLTF. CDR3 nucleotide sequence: TGTGCCAGCAGGGGGACAGGTGGCTCTGGGGCCAACGTCCTGACTTTC.

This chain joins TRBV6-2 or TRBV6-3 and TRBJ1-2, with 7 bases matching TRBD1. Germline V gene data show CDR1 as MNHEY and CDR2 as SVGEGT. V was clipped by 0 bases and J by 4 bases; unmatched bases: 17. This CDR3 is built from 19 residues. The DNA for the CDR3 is TGTGCCAGCAGTTACTCGACAGGGATGGGGTCCGGATGGGGCTATGGCTACACCTTC. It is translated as CASSYSTGMGSGWGYGYTF.

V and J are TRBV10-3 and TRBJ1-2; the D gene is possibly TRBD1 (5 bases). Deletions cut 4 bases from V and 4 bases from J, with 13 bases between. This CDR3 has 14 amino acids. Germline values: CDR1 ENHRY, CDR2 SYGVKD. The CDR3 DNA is TGTGCCATCAGTGTGGGGAGGGACCTCTATGGCTACACCTTC. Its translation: CAISVGRDLYGYTF.